This T cell receptor beta chain emerged from a study of cytomegalovirus exposure and HLA in healthy donors (dated by TCRdb to between 2016 and 2019). For the study in its entirety: In an earlier analysis of several hundred of the donors, 276 Gb of sequence data and approximately 100 million unique TCR beta sequences from 150 million to 200 million T cells were reported. Approximately 310 gigabases of sequencing data and 70 million to 85 million unique TCR sequences were included in an early release covering roughly 600 HLA-typed donors. Of the approximately 370 genotyped donors, 81% were placed in the genetic ancestry cluster associated with self-reported Caucasian donors. The study was designed to test whether signatures of past pathogen exposure could be identified by cataloging public T cell receptors. Using immunosequencing, the study profiled T cell repertoires from some 670 subjects and related those repertoires to cytomegalovirus serostatus. In addition to the first cohort of hundreds of subjects, a separate validation cohort of some 120 different subjects was used. To predict cytomegalovirus infection status, the study combined high-throughput TCR immunosequencing, statistical association of individual TCRs with disease status, and machine learning. To study patterns of TCR occurrence, a later analysis re-analyzed previously published TCR beta repertoires from just over 650 donors and added high-resolution HLA genotyping. Rather than using new phenotypic data, the later analysis identified candidate immune exposures from TCR beta sequences and from how often those sequences occurred across donors. An earlier analysis of fewer than 700 of the donors applied high-throughput TCR beta sequencing to assess whether each TCR beta V gene segment acted as functional or pseudogenic. Donor age, sex, ethnicity and CMV serostatus were compiled alongside the repertoire data. A later genetic analysis took genome-wide SNP genotypes for about 65% of the 666 donors and used that subset as a discovery cohort. Every discovery cohort repertoire had been produced on one sequencing platform. HLA typing covered class I and class II loci at four-digit resolution. The number of typed donors differed by locus: about 629-630 for A, B, C, DRB1 and DQB1; approximately 540 for DQA1; 606 for DPA1; and around 490 for DPB1. Roughly five DR-DQ haplotypes were handled as single units for association and clustering, since linkage in the cohort was strong. Among about 400 genotyped donors of the cohort, an average of approximately 220,000 unique TCR beta nucleotide sequences was sequenced per donor, of which about 19% were non-productive. Study-level results and caveats: Strong co-occurrence of HLA alleles, especially DR and DQ, made assigning TCR associations to individual alleles difficult. Specific HLA alleles were associated with 15,000 to 20,000 TCR beta sequences at a false discovery rate of 0.05 in a later analysis. CMV serostatus was the only immune exposure information available for the cohort. In a later analysis, most CMV-associated TCR beta chains were found to appear HLA-restricted, with HLA associations seemingly driven largely by CMV exposure. In both the original and validation cohorts, the classifier was reported to diagnose cytomegalovirus status with high specificity and sensitivity. A further reported finding was that TCR beta sequences accurately predicted the HLA-A and HLA-B alleles for most subjects in the first cohort. A total of roughly 160 TCR beta chains were listed by the study as associated with cytomegalovirus. In vitro tests confirmed that a few of the cytomegalovirus-associated TCR beta chains recognize cytomegalovirus antigens. A later analysis found that HLA-associated TCR beta chains were more clonally expanded and had lower generation probabilities than equally common non-associated chains. According to a later genetic analysis, donors in an Asian-associated ancestry cluster had fewer N-insertions in productive TCRs than the roughly 700-donor mean. The 87-base-pair reads could not distinguish some IMGT-functional V segments, including TRBV6-2 and TRBV6-3, so those segments were excluded. HLA typing was unavailable for some donors at each locus, so association tests used only the typed subset. Several of the top co-occurrence clusters appeared to be linked to parvovirus B19, influenza, CMV and Epstein-Barr virus, according to a later analysis. Presence/absence analyses assumed roughly uniform sequencing depth across donors, an assumption that may not hold. A cluster of highly shared sequence variants was judged likely to represent a technical artifact of the sequencing pipeline. In this cohort, only TCR beta chains were sequenced, and detectable features were limited by the absence of alpha or paired-chain data. Most TCR sequences were seen in very few donors, while some public TCRs were found in many individuals. In a later genetic analysis, a missense DCLRE1C variant was associated with V-gene and J-gene trimming of TCR beta chains, and the association was replicated in an independent cohort. In an earlier analysis of 587 of the donors, most TCR beta V segments appeared in productive rearrangements about 87% or about 30% of the time, broadly matching IMGT annotations. In a later analysis, TCR association rates were found to vary across HLA loci, with the most associated TCRs seen for DRB1 alleles and the fewest for HLA-C alleles. Some 16 rarely observed V segments, including chromosome 9 orphons, were excluded from the earlier analysis of about 610 of the donors because counts were too low. The authors suggested that the approach could potentially be generalized to other disease states and immunological phenotypes. Linkage disequilibrium might explain the correlated functional status among segregating V segments, but an unknown experimental factor could not be ruled out.

The CDR3 holds 14 amino acids from the cysteine to the phenylalanine. The entry retains the CDR3 DNA only, 42 bases that are in frame from base 1. The V end gives up 5 bases and the J end 5 bases, leaving 7 bases in the junction not matched to a gene. The germline V gene specifies MNHEY as CDR1 and SVGAGI as CDR2. Library creation used the immunoSEQ multiplex PCR assay. For the multiplex PCR, a mixture combining 60 forward primers for TCR Vbeta segments and 13 reverse primers for TCR Jbeta segments was used. Amplification of the CDR3 region of rearranged TCR beta genes was performed with a multiplex PCR assay on genomic DNA. The Illumina HiSeq System was used to sequence the amplified TCR beta libraries as 87-base-pair reads. In the paper's pipeline: A later analysis counted about 76 million unique TCR beta chains across the 550 to 800 repertoires, and around 9.9 million of these chains were shared by at least two donors. To remove PCR and sequencing errors, raw reads were error-corrected and collapsed into unique sequences using a nearest-neighbor algorithm that merged closely related sequences. V, D and J gene segments were assigned by aligning CDR3 sequences to IMGT reference sequences. For a sequence to be retained, a match of at least six nucleotides was required to both a V gene segment and a J gene segment. Rearrangements were classified as productive when the CDR3 lacked stop codons and remained in frame with V and J, and all other rearrangements were classified as non-productive. Following IMGT convention, CDR3 was defined as the stretch from the second conserved V-encoded cysteine up to the conserved J-encoded phenylalanine. In an earlier analysis of 550 to 650 of the donors, sequences lacking an unambiguous match to a single V gene segment were excluded. An earlier analysis of around 600 of the donors classified V segments as functional when productive rearrangements were above 56.7% and as segregating when the standard deviation between donors was above 5%. A statistical classification framework was developed to diagnose cytomegalovirus status using the catalog of TCR beta chain sequences. In a later analysis, TCR nucleotide sequences were compared against IMGT/GENE-DB human TR gene sequences so that V and J genes could be assigned. A later analysis assigned CDR3 sequences and most-parsimonious VDJ recombination scenarios with the TCRdist pipeline. A later analysis defined each TCR beta chain by its CDR3 amino acid sequence plus V-gene family, and excluded reads lacking a unique V-gene family. To address suspected cross-contamination and a sequencing artifact, a later analysis removed 550 to 750 highly shared, low-generation-probability nucleotide sequences. In a later analysis, a clonal expansion index for each public chain was calculated from normalized within-repertoire ranks of inferred template counts. In a later analysis, generation probabilities were computed with a VDJ recombination model fitted to out-of-frame rearrangements, and the resulting probabilities were checked against IGoR. A later analysis scored TCR-TCR, TCR-HLA and TCR-CMV co-occurrence with hypergeometric tests, applying a repertoire-size bias correction to TCR pairs. False discovery rates were estimated in a later analysis by permuting HLA or CMV assignments 20 times. In a later analysis, co-occurring TCRs were grouped using DBSCAN, and TCRdist sequence similarity was added for clustering within HLA-allele-positive subsets. For co-occurrence clustering, repertoires with fewer than 30,000 or more than 120,000 public chains were excluded, along with 4 to 6 repertoires with anomalous nucleotide sharing. TCRdb retrieved this table from immuneACCESS and kept in-frame rearrangements only. Not all clones are present; in checked studies, unresolved V genes account for under half, and no reason is known for the remainder. The V and J calls and clone size are taken from that table; D and trimming were inferred from the DNA. Across this sample there are approximately 130,000 clones, with over 70% seen only once. Roughly 10% of the sample lies in the top ten.

Of note for this clone: Its specific antigen is unknown. No quality values exist for individual bases; no much larger clone is one base distant.

The cohort comprised around 690 healthy bone marrow donors. Cohort members were all nominally healthy when sampled, although unrecorded immune exposures were likely present. The donor tested CMV seropositive, placing the donor among the 289 seropositive members of the cohort. A peripheral blood sample was collected from each donor, and TCR beta sequencing was performed on peripheral blood mononuclear cells. Genomic DNA extraction from the blood cell samples was performed with the Qiagen DNeasy Blood Extraction Kit. The V and J segments used are TRBV6-5 and TRBJ2-3, with TRBD1 matching 7 junction bases. The source material was PBMCs. This TCR was sampled from a woman between 50 and 59 years old in good health and CMV-seropositive. The nucleotides are TGTGCCAGCAGTCGACAGGGAAGGGGAGATACGCAGTATTTT. Translated, it gives CASSRQGRGDTQYF.